One T cell receptor beta chain is described in this entry. Its antigen is not known. The sample comes from a study of graft-versus-host responses after intestinal transplantation. About the study: Every recipient had anti-thymocyte globulin induction and about three years of tacrolimus plus steroids. General study points: Some patients had graft-donor T cell macrochimerism, and their allografts showed high graft-versus-host to host-versus-graft clonal ratios. Recipient bone marrow held GvH clones, some seen earlier in ileum or blood.

The junction had 5 bases not matched to a gene; V was cut back by 5 bases and J by 3 bases. Looked up from germline, CDR1 is MNHEY and CDR2 is SMNVEV (reference sequence). The CDR3 has 14 amino acids. Generated by immunoSEQ multiplex PCR, the TCRdb table keeps only in-frame clones and is missing some. The repertoire holds about 89,000 clones, with roughly 91% as singletons. Specimen: unstimulated CD4+ T cells sorted from spleen or lymph node cells, collected before intestinal transplant. The TCR sequence derives from a human donor who received an intestinal transplant. The chain links TRBV27 to TRBJ1-1; 8 positions agree with TRBD1. This chain's CDR3 is CASSLRGRDTEAFF. CDR3 nucleotides: TGTGCCAGCAGTCTCAGGGGGCGGGACACTGAAGCTTTCTTT.